These T cell receptor beta chains were read from a single sample in a study of blood T cell repertoires in COVID-19. TCRdb's copy holds only in-frame clones and misses some; the assay was immunoSEQ multiplex PCR. The data show around 13,000 clones, 73% seen once. Sequencing was performed on peripheral blood. These receptors were collected from a human donor in a cohort sampled during active COVID-19. CDR3s include the opening cysteine and the closing phenylalanine or tryptophan. Each record gives: D gene, J gene, V gene, clone size, CDR3 DNA, CDR3 protein. A D gene is named only where the DNA matches it firmly. Where a row states a size, it is once, few, many or the class of an expanded clone; other rows omit it.

D: NA
J: TRBJ2-1
V: TRBV7-3
size: NA
DNA: TGTGCCAGCAGCTTACCGGGGATCCGGGACATTTATTACAATGAGCAGTTCTTC
CDR3: CASSLPGIRDIYYNEQFF

D: NA
J: TRBJ2-4
V: TRBV27
size: NA
DNA: TGTGCCAGCAAGACCGGAGTCAAAAACATTCAGTACTTC
CDR3: CASKTGVKNIQYF

D: TRBD2
J: TRBJ2-7
V: TRBV19
size: NA
DNA: TGTGCCAGTAGTATTCTAGCGGGAGGCTCCTACGAGCAGTACTTC
CDR3: CASSILAGGSYEQYF

D: TRBD2
J: TRBJ2-1
V: TRBV29-1
size: NA
DNA: TGCAGCGTCGGGGCGGGGGGCGTTGAGCAGTTCTTC
CDR3: CSVGAGGVEQFF

D: TRBD1
J: TRBJ2-3
V: TRBV18
size: NA
DNA: TGTGCCAGCTCACCGCCTGACAGGGGGCGGGCAGATACGCAGTATTTT
CDR3: CASSPPDRGRADTQYF

D: TRBD1
J: TRBJ2-2
V: TRBV11-3
size: NA
DNA: TGTGCCAGCAGCAATGACAGGGGGAGGATCGGGGAGCTGTTTTTT
CDR3: CASSNDRGRIGELFF

D: NA
J: TRBJ2-1
V: TRBV7-9
size: NA
DNA: TGTGCCAGCAGCATAGGCGGGACTGGATACAATGAGCAGTTCTTC
CDR3: CASSIGGTGYNEQFF

D: NA
J: TRBJ2-4
V: TRBV2
size: once
DNA: TGTGCCAGCAGTGACGAGGGAGCAGCCAAAAACATTCAGTACTTC
CDR3: CASSDEGAAKNIQYF

D: NA
J: TRBJ1-6
V: TRBV5-8
size: NA
DNA: TGTGCCAGCAGCTCCGGGACAATTAGCTCCTATAATTCACCCCTCCACTTT
CDR3: CASSSGTISSYNSPLHF

D: TRBD2
J: TRBJ2-5
V: TRBV7-2
size: NA
DNA: TGTGCCAGCCGCCCCATCCTAGCGGGAGTTGGGGAGACCCAGTACTTC
CDR3: CASRPILAGVGETQYF

D: NA
J: TRBJ2-5
V: TRBV7-9
size: NA
DNA: TGTGCCAGCAGCTTAGGGGGTGGGGCCTGGATCCAAGAGACCCAGTACTTC
CDR3: CASSLGGGAWIQETQYF

D: NA
J: TRBJ1-4
V: TRBV6-8
size: NA
DNA: TGTGCCAGCAGTTGCACACAGGGTATAAACGTCAATGAAAAACTGTTTTTT
CDR3: CASSCTQGINVNEKLFF

D: NA
J: TRBJ2-5
V: TRBV19
size: NA
DNA: TGTGCCAGTAGTCCCGCGGAGCGAAGGGAGACCCAGTACTTC
CDR3: CASSPAERRETQYF

D: TRBD2
J: TRBJ2-1
V: TRBV7-2
size: NA
DNA: TGTGCCAGCAGCTTAAGTGGGAGGGCCAAGGATGAGCAGTTCTTC
CDR3: CASSLSGRAKDEQFF

D: TRBD1
J: TRBJ1-4
V: TRBV5-1
size: once
DNA: TGCGCCAGCACCAAGGGGGCGGGTGAAAAACTGTTTTTT
CDR3: CASTKGAGEKLFF

D: TRBD1
J: TRBJ2-5
V: TRBV28
size: NA
DNA: TGTGCCAGCAGGCGGACAGGGGGTCAAGAGACCCAGTACTTC
CDR3: CASRRTGGQETQYF

D: NA
J: TRBJ2-7
V: TRBV18
size: few
DNA: TGTGCCAGCTCACAGGGACACCCCTACGAGCAGTACTTC
CDR3: CASSQGHPYEQYF

D: NA
J: TRBJ2-5
V: TRBV28
size: NA
DNA: TGTGCCAGCAGTTCGGCGGGTTGGGAGACCCAGTACTTC
CDR3: CASSSAGWETQYF

D: TRBD2
J: TRBJ2-2
V: TRBV7-6
size: NA
DNA: TGTGCCAGCAGCTTGGATAGCGGGAGGGTCACCGGGGAGCTGTTTTTT
CDR3: CASSLDSGRVTGELFF

D: TRBD1
J: TRBJ2-2
V: TRBV11-3
size: NA
DNA: TGTGCCAGCAGCCCAGGACAGGGGCGGGCAACCGGGGAGCTGTTTTTT
CDR3: CASSPGQGRATGELFF

D: NA
J: TRBJ2-1
V: TRBV5-1
size: NA
DNA: TGCGCCAGCAGGATCGGGGAGTACAATGAGCAGTTCTTC
CDR3: CASRIGEYNEQFF

D: NA
J: TRBJ2-7
V: TRBV10-3
size: NA
DNA: TGTGCCATATCCGCGGGGCCCAGGTACGAGCAGTACTTC
CDR3: CAISAGPRYEQYF

D: TRBD2
J: TRBJ2-6
V: TRBV11-2
size: NA
DNA: TGTGCCAGCAGCACCCTAGCGGGAGCTGGGGCCAACGTCCTGACTTTC
CDR3: CASSTLAGAGANVLTF

D: NA
J: TRBJ2-3
V: TRBV27
size: NA
DNA: TGTGCCAGCAGTTACACGCTGGCAGATACGCAGTATTTT
CDR3: CASSYTLADTQYF

D: TRBD2
J: TRBJ2-1
V: TRBV5-4
size: NA
DNA: TGTGCCAGCAGCGCGCGACTAGCGGGGGGGAGGGAGCAGTTCTTC
CDR3: CASSARLAGGREQFF

D: NA
J: TRBJ1-4
V: TRBV6-1
size: NA
DNA: TGTGCCAGCAGTGAAGGTCGTGGAGGGATGAATGAAAAACTGTTTTTT
CDR3: CASSEGRGGMNEKLFF

D: TRBD2
J: TRBJ2-7
V: TRBV11-3
size: NA
DNA: TGTGCCAGCAGCTCCCACGGACTAGCGGCCTCCTACGAGCAGTACTTC
CDR3: CASSSHGLAASYEQYF

D: NA
J: TRBJ2-1
V: TRBV7-2
size: NA
DNA: TGTGCCAGCAGCTCCCGATGGACTACTGTCGTCAATGAGCAGTTCTTC
CDR3: CASSSRWTTVVNEQFF

D: TRBD1
J: TRBJ1-2
V: TRBV5-1
size: NA
DNA: TGCGCCAGCAGCTGGGACAGCAACGGCAACTATGGCTACACCTTC
CDR3: CASSWDSNGNYGYTF

D: TRBD2
J: TRBJ2-1
V: TRBV11-1
size: NA
DNA: TGTGCCAGCAGCTTAGCGCCTACAGCGGGAGGGCCTCGTAATGAGCAGTTCTTC
CDR3: CASSLAPTAGGPRNEQFF

D: TRBD1
J: TRBJ2-2
V: TRBV27
size: NA
DNA: TGTGCCAGCACTGAGACAGGGACCACCGGGGAGCTGTTTTTT
CDR3: CASTETGTTGELFF

D: NA
J: TRBJ2-1
V: TRBV11-3
size: NA
DNA: TGTGCCAGCAGCTTAAATTCACGTGGTGGCTCTGAGCAGTTCTTC
CDR3: CASSLNSRGGSEQFF

D: TRBD1
J: TRBJ2-1
V: TRBV9
size: NA
DNA: TGTGCCAGCAGCGCCGGACAGGGGGCGATCCACGAGCAGTTCTTC
CDR3: CASSAGQGAIHEQFF

D: TRBD1
J: TRBJ1-2
V: TRBV6-5
size: NA
DNA: TGTGCCAGCAGTTCAGGGGGCGATGGCTACACCTTC
CDR3: CASSSGGDGYTF

D: TRBD1
J: TRBJ1-2
V: TRBV18
size: NA
DNA: TGTGCCAGCTCACTCGACAGGGCCAACTATGGCTACACCTTC
CDR3: CASSLDRANYGYTF

D: TRBD2
J: TRBJ2-1
V: TRBV5-4
size: NA
DNA: TGTGCCAGCAGCTTGGTGAGGCGGGAGGGCCGGAATGAGCAGTTCTTC
CDR3: CASSLVRREGRNEQFF

D: NA
J: TRBJ1-5
V: TRBV5-1
size: once
DNA: TGCGCCAGCAGCTTGGAGGGGGGCAATCAGCCCCAGCATTTT
CDR3: CASSLEGGNQPQHF

D: NA
J: TRBJ1-1
V: TRBV5-1
size: NA
DNA: TGCGCCAGCAGATCTACCGGGACATTGAACACTGAAGCTTTCTTT
CDR3: CASRSTGTLNTEAFF

D: NA
J: TRBJ2-5
V: TRBV6-5
size: NA
DNA: TGTGCCAGCAGTACCCAGACAGCACAAGAGACCCAGTACTTC
CDR3: CASSTQTAQETQYF

D: NA
J: TRBJ2-7
V: TRBV18
size: NA
DNA: TGTGCCAGCTCACCATTAGGAGGGGTCGAGCAGTACTTC
CDR3: CASSPLGGVEQYF

D: NA
J: TRBJ2-5
V: TRBV7-2
size: NA
DNA: TGTGCCAGCAGCTTAGGCGGCTCACAAGAGACCCAGTACTTC
CDR3: CASSLGGSQETQYF

D: NA
J: TRBJ2-2
V: TRBV5-1
size: few
DNA: TGCGCCAGCAGACTTCAGGGGGGGAACACCGGGGAGCTGTTTTTT
CDR3: CASRLQGGNTGELFF

D: NA
J: TRBJ1-2
V: TRBV19
size: NA
DNA: TGTGCCAGTAGTATCTGGGGGGATTCTGGCTACACCTTC
CDR3: CASSIWGDSGYTF

D: NA
J: TRBJ1-5
V: TRBV28
size: many
DNA: TGTGCCAGCAGTTTTACTATGAAGGGCAATCAGCCCCAGCATTTT
CDR3: CASSFTMKGNQPQHF

D: TRBD2
J: TRBJ2-1
V: TRBV19
size: NA
DNA: TGTGCCAGTACCTTTAGCGGGAGGGCCCTGAATGAGCAGTTCTTC
CDR3: CASTFSGRALNEQFF

D: NA
J: TRBJ2-1
V: TRBV6-6
size: NA
DNA: TGTGCCAGCAGTTACGAAGGCAGGCTCTACAATGAGCAGTTCTTC
CDR3: CASSYEGRLYNEQFF

D: NA
J: TRBJ1-4
V: TRBV6-5
size: once
DNA: TGTGCCAGCAGCCCGAACTTCACTAATGAAAAACTGTTTTTT
CDR3: CASSPNFTNEKLFF